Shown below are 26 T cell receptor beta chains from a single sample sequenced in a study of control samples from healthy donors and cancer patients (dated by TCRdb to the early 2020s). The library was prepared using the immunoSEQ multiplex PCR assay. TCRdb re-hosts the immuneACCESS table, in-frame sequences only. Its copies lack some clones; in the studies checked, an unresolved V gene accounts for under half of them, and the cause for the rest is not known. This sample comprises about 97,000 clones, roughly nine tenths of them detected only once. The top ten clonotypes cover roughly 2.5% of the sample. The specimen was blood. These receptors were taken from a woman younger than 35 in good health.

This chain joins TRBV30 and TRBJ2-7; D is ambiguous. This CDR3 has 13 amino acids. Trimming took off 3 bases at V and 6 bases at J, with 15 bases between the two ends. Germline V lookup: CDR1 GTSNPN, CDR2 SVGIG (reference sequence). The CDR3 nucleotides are TGTGCCTGGAGCCTGGACCTCTGGGGCGAGCAGTACTTC. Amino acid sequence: CAWSLDLWGEQYF. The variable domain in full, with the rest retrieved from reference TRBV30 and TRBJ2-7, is SQTIHQWPATLVQPVGSPLSLECTVEGTSNPNLYWYRQAAGRGLQLLFYSVGIGQISSEVPQNLSASRPQDRQFILSSKKLLLSDSGFYLCAWSLDLWGEQYFGPGTRLTVT.

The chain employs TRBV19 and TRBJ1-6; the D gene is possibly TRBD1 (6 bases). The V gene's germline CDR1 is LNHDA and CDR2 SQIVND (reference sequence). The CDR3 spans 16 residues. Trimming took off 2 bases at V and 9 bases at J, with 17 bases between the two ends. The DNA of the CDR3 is TGTGCCAGTAGTATAACGCGAGGGGGTCTGGGTTCACCCCTCCACTTT. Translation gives CASSITRGGLGSPLHF. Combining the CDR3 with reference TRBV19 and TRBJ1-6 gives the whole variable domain DGGITQSPKYLFRKEGQNVTLSCEQNLNHDAMYWYRQDPGQGLRLIYYSQIVNDFQKGDIAEGYSVSREKKESFPLTVTSAQKNPTAFYLCASSITRGGLGSPLHFGNGTRLTVT.

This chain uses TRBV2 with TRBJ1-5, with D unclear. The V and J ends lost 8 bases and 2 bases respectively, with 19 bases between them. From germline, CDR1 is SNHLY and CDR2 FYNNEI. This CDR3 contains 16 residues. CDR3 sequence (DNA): TGTGCCAGCCGACGGGCCCAGATCCCAGGCAATCAGCCCCAGCATTTT. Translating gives CASRRAQIPGNQPQHF.

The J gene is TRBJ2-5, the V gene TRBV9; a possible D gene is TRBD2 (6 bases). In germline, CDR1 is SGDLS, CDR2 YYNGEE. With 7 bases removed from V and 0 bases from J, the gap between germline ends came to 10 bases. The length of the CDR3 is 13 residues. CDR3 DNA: TGTGCCAGCGGGGCGGGGTACCAAGAGACCCAGTACTTC. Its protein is CASGAGYQETQYF.

CDR3 DNA: TGTGCCAGCAGCTCTGTGACAGGGAACACTGAAGCTTTCTTT. Its protein is CASSSVTGNTEAFF. This chain joins TRBV7-9 and TRBJ1-1; weak D call: TRBD1 (6 bases). V dropped 4 bases and J dropped 1 base, with 10 bases sitting between them. Germline V gene lookup returns CDR1 SEHNR and CDR2 FQNEAQ (reference sequence). The CDR3 length is 14 residues.

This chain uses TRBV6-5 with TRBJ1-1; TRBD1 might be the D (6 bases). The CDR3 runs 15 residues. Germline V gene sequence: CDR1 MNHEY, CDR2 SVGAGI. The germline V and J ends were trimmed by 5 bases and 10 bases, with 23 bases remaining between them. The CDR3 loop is CASSPRTVGVRAAFF. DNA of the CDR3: TGTGCCAGCAGTCCTCGGACAGTCGGGGTCCGCGCAGCTTTCTTT.

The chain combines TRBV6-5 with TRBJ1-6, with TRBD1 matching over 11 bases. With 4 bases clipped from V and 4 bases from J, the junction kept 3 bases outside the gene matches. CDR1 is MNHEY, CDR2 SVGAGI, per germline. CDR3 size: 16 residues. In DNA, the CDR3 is TGTGCCAGCAGTTCGGACAGGGGGCCTTATAATTCACCCCTCCACTTT. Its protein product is CASSSDRGPYNSPLHF.

The CDR3 region has the DNA TGTGCCAGCAGCCGGACAGGGGGCAAAGATGGCTACACCTTC. Residues: CASSRTGGKDGYTF. The chain couples TRBV7-2 to TRBJ1-2, with 11 nucleotides matching TRBD1. Germline CDR1 reads SGHTA; CDR2 reads FQGNSA. This CDR3 is built from 14 residues. The V gene end was trimmed by 5 bases and the J gene end by 6 bases; junction bases not matched to a gene: 5.

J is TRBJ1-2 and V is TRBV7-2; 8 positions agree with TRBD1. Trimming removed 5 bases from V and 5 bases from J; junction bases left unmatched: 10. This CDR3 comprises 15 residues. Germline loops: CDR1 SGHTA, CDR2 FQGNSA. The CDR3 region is CASSMAGTGLYGYTF. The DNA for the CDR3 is TGTGCCAGCAGCATGGCCGGGACAGGCCTGTATGGCTACACCTTC.

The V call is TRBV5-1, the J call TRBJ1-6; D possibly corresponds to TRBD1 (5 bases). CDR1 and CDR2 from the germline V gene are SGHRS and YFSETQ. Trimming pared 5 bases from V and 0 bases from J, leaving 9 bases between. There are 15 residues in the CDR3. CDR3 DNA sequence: TGCGCCAGCAGGGTTGACAGCTCCTATAATTCACCCCTCCACTTT. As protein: CASRVDSSYNSPLHF.

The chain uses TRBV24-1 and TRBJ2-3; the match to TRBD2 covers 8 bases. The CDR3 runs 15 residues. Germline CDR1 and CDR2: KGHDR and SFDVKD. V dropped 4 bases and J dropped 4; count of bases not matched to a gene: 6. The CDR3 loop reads CATSDPGLAADTQYF. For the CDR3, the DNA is TGTGCCACCAGTGACCCTGGACTAGCCGCAGATACGCAGTATTTT.

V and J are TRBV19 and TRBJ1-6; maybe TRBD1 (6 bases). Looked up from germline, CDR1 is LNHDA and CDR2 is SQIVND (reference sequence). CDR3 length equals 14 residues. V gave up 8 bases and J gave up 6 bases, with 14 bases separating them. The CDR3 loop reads CASRHRASNSPLHF. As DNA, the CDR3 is TGTGCCAGTCGCCACAGGGCGAGTAATTCACCCCTCCACTTT.

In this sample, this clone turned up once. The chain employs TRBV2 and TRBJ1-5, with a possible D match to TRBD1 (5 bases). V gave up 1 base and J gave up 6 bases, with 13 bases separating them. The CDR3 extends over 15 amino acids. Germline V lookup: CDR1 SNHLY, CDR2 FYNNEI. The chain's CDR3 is CASSEDRGGGQPQHF. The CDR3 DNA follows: TGTGCCAGCAGTGAAGATAGGGGCGGGGGTCAGCCCCAGCATTTT.

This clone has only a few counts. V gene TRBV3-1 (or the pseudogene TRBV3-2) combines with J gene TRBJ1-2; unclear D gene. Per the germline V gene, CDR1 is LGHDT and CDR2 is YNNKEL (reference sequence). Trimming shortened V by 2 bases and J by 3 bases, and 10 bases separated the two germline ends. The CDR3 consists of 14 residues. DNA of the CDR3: TGTGCCAGCAGCCAACTTTCGACGGACTATGGCTACACCTTC. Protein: CASSQLSTDYGYTF.

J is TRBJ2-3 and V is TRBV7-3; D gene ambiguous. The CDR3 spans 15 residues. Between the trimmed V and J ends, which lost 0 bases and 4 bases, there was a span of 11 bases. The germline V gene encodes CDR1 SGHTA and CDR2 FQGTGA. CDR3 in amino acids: CASSLTSSWADTQYF. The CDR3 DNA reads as TGTGCCAGCAGCTTAACCTCGTCTTGGGCAGATACGCAGTATTTT. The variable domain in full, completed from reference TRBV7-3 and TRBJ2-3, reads GAGVSQTPSNKVTEKGKYVELRCDPISGHTALYWYRQSLGQGPEFLIYFQGTGAADDSGLPNDRFFAVRPEGSVSTLKIQRTERGDSAVYLCASSLTSSWADTQYFGPGTRLTVL.

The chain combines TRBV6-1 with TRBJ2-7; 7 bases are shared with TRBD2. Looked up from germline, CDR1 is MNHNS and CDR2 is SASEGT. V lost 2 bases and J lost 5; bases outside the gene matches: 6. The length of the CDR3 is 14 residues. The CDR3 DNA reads TGTGCCAGCAGTGAATTGGCGGGAGTCGACGAGCAGTACTTC. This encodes CASSELAGVDEQYF.

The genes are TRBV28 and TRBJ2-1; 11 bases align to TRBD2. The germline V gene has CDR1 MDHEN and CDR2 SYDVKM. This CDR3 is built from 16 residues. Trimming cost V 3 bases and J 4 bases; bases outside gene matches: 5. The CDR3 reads CASSFLAGGQYNEQFF. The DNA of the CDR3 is TGTGCCAGCAGTTTCCTAGCGGGGGGTCAATACAATGAGCAGTTCTTC.

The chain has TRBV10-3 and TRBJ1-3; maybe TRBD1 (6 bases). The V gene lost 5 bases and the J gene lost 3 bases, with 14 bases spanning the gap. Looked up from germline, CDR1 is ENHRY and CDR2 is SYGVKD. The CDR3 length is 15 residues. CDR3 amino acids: CAISTGGGGGNTIYF. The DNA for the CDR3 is TGTGCCATCAGTACCGGCGGAGGGGGTGGAAACACCATATATTTT.

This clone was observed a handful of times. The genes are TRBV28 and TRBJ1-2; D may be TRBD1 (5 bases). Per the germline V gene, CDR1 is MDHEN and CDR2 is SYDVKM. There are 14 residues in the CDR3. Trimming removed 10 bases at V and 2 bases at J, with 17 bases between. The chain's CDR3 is CATRPSGSNYGYTF. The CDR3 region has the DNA TGTGCCACCCGACCCTCAGGGTCGAACTATGGCTACACCTTC.

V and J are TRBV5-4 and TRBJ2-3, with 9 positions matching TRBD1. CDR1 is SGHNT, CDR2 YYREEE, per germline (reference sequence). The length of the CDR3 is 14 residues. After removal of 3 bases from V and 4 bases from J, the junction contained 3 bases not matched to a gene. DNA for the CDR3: TGTGCCAGCAGCTATACAGGGGGCTCAGATACGCAGTATTTT. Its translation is CASSYTGGSDTQYF.

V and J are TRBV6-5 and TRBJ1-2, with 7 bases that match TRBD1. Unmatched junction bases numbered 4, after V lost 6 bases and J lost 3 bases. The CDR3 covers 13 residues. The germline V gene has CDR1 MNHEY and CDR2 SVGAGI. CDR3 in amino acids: CASRQQGYYGYTF. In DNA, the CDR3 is TGTGCCAGCAGACAACAGGGGTACTATGGCTACACCTTC.

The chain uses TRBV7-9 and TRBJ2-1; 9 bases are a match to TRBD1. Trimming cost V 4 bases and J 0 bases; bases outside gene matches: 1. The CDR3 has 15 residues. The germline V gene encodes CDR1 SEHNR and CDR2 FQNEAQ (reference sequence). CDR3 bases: TGTGCCAGCAGCTCGGGACAGGGCTCCTACAATGAGCAGTTCTTC. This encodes CASSSGQGSYNEQFF.

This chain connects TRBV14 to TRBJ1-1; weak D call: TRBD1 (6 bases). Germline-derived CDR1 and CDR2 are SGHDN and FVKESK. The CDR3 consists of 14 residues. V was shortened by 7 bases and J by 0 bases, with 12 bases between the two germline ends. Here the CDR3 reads CASTITGMNTEAFF. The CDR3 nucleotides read TGTGCCAGCACCATAACAGGGATGAACACTGAAGCTTTCTTT.

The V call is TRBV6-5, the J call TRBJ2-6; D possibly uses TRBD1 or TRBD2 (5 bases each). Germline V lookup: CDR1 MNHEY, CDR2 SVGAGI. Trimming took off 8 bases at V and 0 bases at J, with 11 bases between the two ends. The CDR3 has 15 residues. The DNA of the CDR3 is TGTGCCAGCCAGGGACGGGTCTCTGGGGCCAACGTCCTGACTTTC. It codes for CASQGRVSGANVLTF.

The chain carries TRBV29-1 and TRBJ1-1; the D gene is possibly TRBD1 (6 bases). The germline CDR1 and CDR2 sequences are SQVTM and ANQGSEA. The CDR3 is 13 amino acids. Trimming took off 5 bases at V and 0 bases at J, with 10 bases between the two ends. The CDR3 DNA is TGCAGCGTTCACAGGGATATGAACACTGAAGCTTTCTTT. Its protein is CSVHRDMNTEAFF.

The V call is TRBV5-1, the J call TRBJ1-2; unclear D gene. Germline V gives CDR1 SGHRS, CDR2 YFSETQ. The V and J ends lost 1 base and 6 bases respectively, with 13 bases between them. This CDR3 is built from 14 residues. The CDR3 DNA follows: TGCGCCAGCAGCTTGTCTCGGGGATCGGATGGCTACACCTTC. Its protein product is CASSLSRGSDGYTF.